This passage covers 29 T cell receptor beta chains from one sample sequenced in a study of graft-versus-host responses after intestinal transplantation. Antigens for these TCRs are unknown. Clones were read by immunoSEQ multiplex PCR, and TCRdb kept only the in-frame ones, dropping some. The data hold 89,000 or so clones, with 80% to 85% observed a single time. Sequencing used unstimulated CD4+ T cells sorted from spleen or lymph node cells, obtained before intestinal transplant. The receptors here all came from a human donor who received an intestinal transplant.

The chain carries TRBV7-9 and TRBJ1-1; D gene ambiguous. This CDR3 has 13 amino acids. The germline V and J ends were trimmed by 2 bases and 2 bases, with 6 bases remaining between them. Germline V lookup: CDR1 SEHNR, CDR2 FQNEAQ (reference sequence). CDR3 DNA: TGTGCCAGCAGCTTAACAGAAAACACTGAAGCTTTCTTT. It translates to CASSLTENTEAFF.

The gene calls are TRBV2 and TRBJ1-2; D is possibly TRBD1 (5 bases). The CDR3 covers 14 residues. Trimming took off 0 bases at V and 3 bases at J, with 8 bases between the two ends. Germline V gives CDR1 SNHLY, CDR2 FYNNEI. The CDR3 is CASSEARQHYGYTF. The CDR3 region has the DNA TGTGCCAGCAGTGAAGCGCGACAGCACTATGGCTACACCTTC.

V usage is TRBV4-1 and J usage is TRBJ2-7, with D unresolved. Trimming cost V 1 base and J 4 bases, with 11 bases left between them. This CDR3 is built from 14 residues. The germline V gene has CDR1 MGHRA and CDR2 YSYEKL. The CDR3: CASSQGRSSYEQYF. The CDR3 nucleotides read TGCGCCAGCAGCCAAGGCCGAAGCTCTTACGAGCAGTACTTC.

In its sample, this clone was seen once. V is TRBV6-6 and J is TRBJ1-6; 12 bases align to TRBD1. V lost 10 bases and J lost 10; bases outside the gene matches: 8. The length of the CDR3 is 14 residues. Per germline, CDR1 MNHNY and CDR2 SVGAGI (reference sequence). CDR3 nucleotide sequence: TGTGCCACCTACCGGGACAGGGGGCAATCACCCCTCCACTTT. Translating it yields CATYRDRGQSPLHF.

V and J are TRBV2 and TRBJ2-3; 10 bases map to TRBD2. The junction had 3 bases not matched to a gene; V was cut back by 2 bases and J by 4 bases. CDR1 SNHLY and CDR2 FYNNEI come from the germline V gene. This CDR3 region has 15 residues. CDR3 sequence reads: CASSEPSGSSDTQYF. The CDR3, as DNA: TGTGCCAGCAGTGAACCTAGCGGGAGTTCAGATACGCAGTATTTT.

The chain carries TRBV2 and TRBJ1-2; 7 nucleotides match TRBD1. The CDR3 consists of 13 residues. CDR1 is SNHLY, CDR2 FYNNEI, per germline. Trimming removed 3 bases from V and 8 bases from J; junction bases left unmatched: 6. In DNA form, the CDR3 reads TGTGCCAGCAGTGACCTGACAGGGACCGGCTACACCTTC. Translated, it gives CASSDLTGTGYTF. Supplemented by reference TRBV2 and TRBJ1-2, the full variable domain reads EPEVTQTPSHQVTQMGQEVILRCVPISNHLYFYWYRQILGQKVEFLVSFYNNEISEKSEIFDDQFSVERPDGSNFTLKIRSTKLEDSAMYFCASSDLTGTGYTFGSGTRLTVV.

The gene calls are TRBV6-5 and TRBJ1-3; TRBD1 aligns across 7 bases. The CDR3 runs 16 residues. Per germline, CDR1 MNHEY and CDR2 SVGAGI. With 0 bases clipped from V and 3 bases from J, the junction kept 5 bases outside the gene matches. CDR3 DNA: TGTGCCAGCAGTTACTCAGATCAGGGGGTTGGAAACACCATATATTTT. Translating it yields CASSYSDQGVGNTIYF.

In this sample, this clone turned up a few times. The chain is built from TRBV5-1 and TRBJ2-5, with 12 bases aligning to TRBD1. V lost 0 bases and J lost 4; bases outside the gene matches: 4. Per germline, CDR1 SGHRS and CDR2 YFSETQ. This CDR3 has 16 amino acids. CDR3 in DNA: TGCGCCAGCAGCTTGGGGGGACAGGGGGCTGGAGAGACCCAGTACTTC. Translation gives CASSLGGQGAGETQYF.

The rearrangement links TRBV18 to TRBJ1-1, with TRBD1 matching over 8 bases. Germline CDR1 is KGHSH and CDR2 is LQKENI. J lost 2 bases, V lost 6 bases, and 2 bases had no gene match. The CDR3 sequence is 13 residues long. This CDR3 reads CASSGQGNTEAFF. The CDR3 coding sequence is TGTGCCAGCTCTGGACAGGGAAACACTGAAGCTTTCTTT.

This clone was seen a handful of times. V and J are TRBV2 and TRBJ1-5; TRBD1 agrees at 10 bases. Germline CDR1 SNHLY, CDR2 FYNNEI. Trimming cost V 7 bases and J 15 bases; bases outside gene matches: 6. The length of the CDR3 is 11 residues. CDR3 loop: CASTRTGGLHF. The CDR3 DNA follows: TGTGCCAGCACCAGGACAGGGGGACTGCATTTT.

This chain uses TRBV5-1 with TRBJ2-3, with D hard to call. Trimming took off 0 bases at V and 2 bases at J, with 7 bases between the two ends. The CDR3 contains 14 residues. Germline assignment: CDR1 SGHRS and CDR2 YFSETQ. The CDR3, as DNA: TGCGCCAGCAGCTTGGAGCCACTCACAGATACGCAGTATTTT. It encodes CASSLEPLTDTQYF.

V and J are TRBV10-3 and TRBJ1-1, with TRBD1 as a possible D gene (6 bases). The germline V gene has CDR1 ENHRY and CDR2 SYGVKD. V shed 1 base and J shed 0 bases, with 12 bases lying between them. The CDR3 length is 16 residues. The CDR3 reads CAISEFQGRVNTEAFF. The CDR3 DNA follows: TGTGCCATCAGTGAGTTCCAGGGGCGGGTGAACACTGAAGCTTTCTTT.

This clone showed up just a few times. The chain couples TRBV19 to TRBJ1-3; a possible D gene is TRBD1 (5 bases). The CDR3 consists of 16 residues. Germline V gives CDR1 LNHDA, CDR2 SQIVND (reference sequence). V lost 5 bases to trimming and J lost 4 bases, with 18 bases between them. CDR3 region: CASSPSDSRAGNTIYF. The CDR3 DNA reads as TGTGCCAGTAGTCCTAGCGACAGTCGGGCAGGAAACACCATATATTTT.

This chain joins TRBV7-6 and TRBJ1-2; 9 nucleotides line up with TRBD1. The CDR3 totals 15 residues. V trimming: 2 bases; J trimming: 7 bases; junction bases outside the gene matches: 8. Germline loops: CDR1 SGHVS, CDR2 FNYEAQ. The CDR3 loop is CASSLTGQGFSGYTF. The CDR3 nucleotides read TGTGCCAGCAGCTTAACCGGACAGGGGTTTTCTGGCTACACCTTC.

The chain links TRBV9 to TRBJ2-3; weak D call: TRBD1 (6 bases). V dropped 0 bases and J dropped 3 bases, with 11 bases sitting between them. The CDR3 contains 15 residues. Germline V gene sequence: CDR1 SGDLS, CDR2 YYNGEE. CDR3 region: CASSVEQGRTDTQYF. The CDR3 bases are TGTGCCAGCAGCGTAGAACAGGGTAGGACAGATACGCAGTATTTT.

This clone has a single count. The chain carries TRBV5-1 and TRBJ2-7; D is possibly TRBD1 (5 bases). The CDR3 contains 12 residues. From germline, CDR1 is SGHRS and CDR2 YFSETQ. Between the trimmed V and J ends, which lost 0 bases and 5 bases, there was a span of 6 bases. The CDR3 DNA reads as TGCGCCAGCAGCTTGGTAGGGGACGAGCAGTACTTC. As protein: CASSLVGDEQYF.

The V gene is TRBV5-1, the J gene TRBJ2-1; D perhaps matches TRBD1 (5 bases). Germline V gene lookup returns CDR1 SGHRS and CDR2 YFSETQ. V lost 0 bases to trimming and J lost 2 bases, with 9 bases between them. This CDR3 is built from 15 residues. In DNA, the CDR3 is TGCGCCAGCAGCTTGGGCGACAGAGCCTACAATGAGCAGTTCTTC. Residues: CASSLGDRAYNEQFF.

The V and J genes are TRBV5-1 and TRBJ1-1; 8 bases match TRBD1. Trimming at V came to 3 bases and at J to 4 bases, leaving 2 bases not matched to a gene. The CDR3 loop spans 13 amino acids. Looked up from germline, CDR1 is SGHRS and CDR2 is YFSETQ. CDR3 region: CASSWDRSTEAFF. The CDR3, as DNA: TGCGCCAGCAGCTGGGACAGGAGCACTGAAGCTTTCTTT.

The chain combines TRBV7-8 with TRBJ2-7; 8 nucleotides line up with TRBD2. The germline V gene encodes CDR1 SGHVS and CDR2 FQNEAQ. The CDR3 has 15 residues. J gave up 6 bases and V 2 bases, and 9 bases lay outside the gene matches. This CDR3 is CASSLKDRGGGEQYF. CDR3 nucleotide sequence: TGTGCCAGCAGCTTAAAGGATCGGGGGGGCGGCGAGCAGTACTTC.

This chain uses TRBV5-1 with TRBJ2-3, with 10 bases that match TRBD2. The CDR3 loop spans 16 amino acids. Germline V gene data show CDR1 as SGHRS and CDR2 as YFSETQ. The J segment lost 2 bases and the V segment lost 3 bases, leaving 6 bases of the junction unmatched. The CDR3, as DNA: TGCGCCAGCAGCTATGGAGCGGGAGGGAACACAGATACGCAGTATTTT. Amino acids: CASSYGAGGNTDTQYF.

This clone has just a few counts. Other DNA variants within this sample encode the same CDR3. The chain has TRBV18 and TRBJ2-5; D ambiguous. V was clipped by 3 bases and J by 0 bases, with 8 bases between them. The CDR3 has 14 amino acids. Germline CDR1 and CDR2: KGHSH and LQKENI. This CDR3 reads CASSPRRDQETQYF. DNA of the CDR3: TGTGCCAGCTCACCCCGGAGAGACCAAGAGACCCAGTACTTC.

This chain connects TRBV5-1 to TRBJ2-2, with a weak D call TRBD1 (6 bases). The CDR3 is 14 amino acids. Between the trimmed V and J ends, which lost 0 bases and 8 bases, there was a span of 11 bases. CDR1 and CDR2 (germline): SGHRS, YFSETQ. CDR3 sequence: CASSLDPGAGELFF. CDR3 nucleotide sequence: TGCGCCAGCAGCTTGGATCCAGGGGCAGGGGAGCTGTTTTTT.

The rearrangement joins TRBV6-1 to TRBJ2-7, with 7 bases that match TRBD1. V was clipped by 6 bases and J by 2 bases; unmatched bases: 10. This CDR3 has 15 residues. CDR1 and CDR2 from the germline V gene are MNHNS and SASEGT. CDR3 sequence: CASSPYPGTAYEQYF. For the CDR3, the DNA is TGTGCCAGCAGCCCGTATCCCGGGACAGCCTACGAGCAGTACTTC.

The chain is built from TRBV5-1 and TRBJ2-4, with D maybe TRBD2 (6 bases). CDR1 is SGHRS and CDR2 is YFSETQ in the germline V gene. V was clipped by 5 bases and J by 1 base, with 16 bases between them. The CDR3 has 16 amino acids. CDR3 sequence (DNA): TGCGCCAGCAGTCGGGCCGCGGGATCCGCCAAAAACATTCAGTACTTC. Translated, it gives CASSRAAGSAKNIQYF. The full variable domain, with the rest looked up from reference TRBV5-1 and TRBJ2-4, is KAGVTQTPRYLIKTRGQQVTLSCSPISGHRSVSWYQQTPGQGLQFLFEYFSETQRNKGNFPGRFSGRQFSNSRSEMNVSTLELGDSALYLCASSRAAGSAKNIQYFGAGTRLSVL.

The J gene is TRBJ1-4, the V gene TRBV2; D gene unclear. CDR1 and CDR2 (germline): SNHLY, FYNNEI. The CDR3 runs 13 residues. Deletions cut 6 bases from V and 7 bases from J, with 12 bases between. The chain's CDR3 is CASRGREGEKLFF. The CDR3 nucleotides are TGTGCCAGCAGGGGAAGGGAGGGTGAAAAACTGTTTTTT.

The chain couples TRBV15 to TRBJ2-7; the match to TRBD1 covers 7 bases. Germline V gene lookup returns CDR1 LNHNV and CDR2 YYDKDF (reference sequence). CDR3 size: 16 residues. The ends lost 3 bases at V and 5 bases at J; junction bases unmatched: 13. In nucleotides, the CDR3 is TGTGCCACCAGCAGGCTGCGGACAGGAATTGAAAACGAGCAGTACTTC. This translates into CATSRLRTGIENEQYF.

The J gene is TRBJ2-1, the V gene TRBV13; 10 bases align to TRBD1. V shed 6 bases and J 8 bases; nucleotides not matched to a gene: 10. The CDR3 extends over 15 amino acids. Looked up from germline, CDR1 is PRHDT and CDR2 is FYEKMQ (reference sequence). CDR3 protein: CASSRYRQGADEQFF. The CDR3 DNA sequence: TGTGCCAGCAGTCGATATCGACAGGGGGCGGATGAGCAGTTCTTC. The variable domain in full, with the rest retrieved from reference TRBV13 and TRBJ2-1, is AAGVIQSPRHLIKEKRETATLKCYPIPRHDTVYWYQQGPGQDPQFLISFYEKMQSDKGSIPDRFSAQQFSDYHSELNMSSLELGDSALYFCASSRYRQGADEQFFGPGTRLTVL.

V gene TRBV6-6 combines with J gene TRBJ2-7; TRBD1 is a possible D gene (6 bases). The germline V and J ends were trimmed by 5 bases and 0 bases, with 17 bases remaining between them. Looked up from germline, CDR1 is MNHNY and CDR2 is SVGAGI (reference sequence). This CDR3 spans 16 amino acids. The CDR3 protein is CASSRRTRGNSYEQYF. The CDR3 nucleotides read TGTGCCAGCAGTCGCAGGACCAGGGGCAACTCCTACGAGCAGTACTTC.

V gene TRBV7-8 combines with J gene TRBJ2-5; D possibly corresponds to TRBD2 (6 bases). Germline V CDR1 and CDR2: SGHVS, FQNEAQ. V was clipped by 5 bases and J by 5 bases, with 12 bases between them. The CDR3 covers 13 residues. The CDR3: CASSGDLKETQYF. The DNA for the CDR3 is TGTGCCAGCAGCGGGGACTTGAAGGAGACCCAGTACTTC.